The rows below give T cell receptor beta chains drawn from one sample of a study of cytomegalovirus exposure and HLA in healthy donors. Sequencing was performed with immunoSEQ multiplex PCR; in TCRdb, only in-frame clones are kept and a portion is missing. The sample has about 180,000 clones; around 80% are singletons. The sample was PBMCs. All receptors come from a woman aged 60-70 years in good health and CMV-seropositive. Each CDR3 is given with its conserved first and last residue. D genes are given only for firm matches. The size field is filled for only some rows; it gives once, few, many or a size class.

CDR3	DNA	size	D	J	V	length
CAWSVRRGGFEKLFF	TGTGCCTGGAGTGTACGAAGAGGGGGCTTTGAAAAACTGTTTTTT	NA	TRBD1	TRBJ1-4	TRBV30	15
CASSREGVSSETQYF	TGTGCCAGCAGTAGGGAGGGAGTTAGCTCGGAGACCCAGTACTTC	NA	TRBD2	TRBJ2-5	TRBV7-6	15
CASGRQANTGELFF	TGTGCCAGCGGGCGACAGGCGAACACCGGGGAGCTGTTTTTT	NA	NA	TRBJ2-2	TRBV7-3	14
CASSQVEDTEAFF	TGCGCCAGCAGCCAAGTAGAGGACACTGAAGCTTTCTTT	few	NA	TRBJ1-1	TRBV4-1	13
CATGGIGRLNEQFF	TGTGCCACGGGGGGAATTGGCCGGCTCAATGAGCAGTTCTTC	NA	TRBD2	TRBJ2-1	TRBV6-5	14
CASSRTVGTSTYEQYF	TGTGCCAGCAGTAGAACCGTTGGGACTAGCACTTACGAGCAGTACTTC	few	TRBD2	TRBJ2-7	TRBV6-6	16
CASSLTPGQANTEAFF	TGTGCCAGCAGCTTAACCCCCGGTCAGGCGAACACTGAAGCTTTCTTT	NA	NA	TRBJ1-1	TRBV7-3	16
CASSLQGNSEKLFF	TGCGCCAGCAGCTTACAGGGTAATAGTGAAAAACTGTTTTTT	few	NA	TRBJ1-4	TRBV5-1	14
CASHTGSSTGELFF	TGTGCCAGCCACACGGGGAGTAGCACCGGGGAGCTGTTTTTT	NA	NA	TRBJ2-2	TRBV10-3	14
CASSQGTSGGAQETQYF	TGTGCCAGCAGCCAGGGGACTAGCGGGGGGGCCCAAGAGACCCAGTACTTC	few	TRBD2	TRBJ2-5	TRBV4-2	17
CSAMRNTEAFF	TGCAGTGCTATGAGGAACACTGAAGCTTTCTTT	NA	NA	TRBJ1-1	TRBV20-1	11
CASSLTHGWEQYF	TGTGCCAGCAGCTTGACCCACGGGTGGGAGCAGTACTTC	once	NA	TRBJ2-5	TRBV5-8	13
CASSRTAGGFSRDSPLHF	TGTGCCAGCAGCCGAACGGCGGGTGGGTTTTCTAGGGATTCACCCCTCCACTTT	NA	NA	TRBJ1-6	TRBV7-9	18
CASSLGPRDSNQPQHF	TGTGCCAGCAGCTTGGGCCCCAGGGATAGCAATCAGCCCCAGCATTTT	NA	NA	TRBJ1-5	TRBV7-2	16
CASSHNRRGSEAFF	TGCGCCAGCAGCCATAACCGTCGGGGATCTGAAGCTTTCTTT	NA	NA	TRBJ1-1	TRBV4-1	14
CASSVGRWDSSTDTQYF	TGTGCCAGCAGCGTAGGGAGGTGGGACTCGAGCACAGATACGCAGTATTTT	NA	NA	TRBJ2-3	TRBV9	17
CASSSPGLADPRETQYF	TGTGCCAGCAGCTCGCCGGGACTAGCGGACCCTCGAGAGACCCAGTACTTC	NA	TRBD2	TRBJ2-5	TRBV5-4	17
CASSPGHLSGANVLTF	TGTGCCAGCAGCCCGGGACACCTCTCTGGGGCCAACGTCCTGACTTTC	NA	NA	TRBJ2-6	TRBV5-4	16
CASSEWVEYYEQYF	TGTGCCAGCAGTGAATGGGTGGAGTACTACGAGCAGTACTTC	many	NA	TRBJ2-7	TRBV2	14
CAWSGTGGEKLFF	TGTGCCTGGAGTGGGACAGGGGGCGAAAAACTGTTTTTT	NA	TRBD1	TRBJ1-4	TRBV30	13
CASSQDIGQGRPQHF	TGTGCCAGCAGCCAAGATATAGGACAGGGTAGGCCCCAGCATTTT	NA	TRBD1	TRBJ1-5	TRBV4-2	15
CASAGQAGNTIYF	TGCGCCAGCGCGGGACAGGCTGGAAACACCATATATTTT	NA	TRBD1	TRBJ1-3	TRBV10-1	13
CASSDGIGYEQYF	TGTGCCAGCAGCGACGGTATCGGGTACGAGCAGTACTTC	NA	NA	TRBJ2-7	TRBV2	13
CASSARGREKLFF	TGTGCCAGCAGCGCAAGGGGGCGGGAAAAACTGTTTTTT	NA	TRBD1	TRBJ1-4	TRBV13	13
CASSVGTGHYGYTF	TGTGCCAGCAGTGTCGGGACAGGTCACTATGGCTACACCTTC	NA	TRBD1	TRBJ1-2	TRBV2	14
CASSRGGETDTQYF	TGTGCCAGCTCACGGGGGGGCGAAACAGATACGCAGTATTTT	NA	NA	TRBJ2-3	TRBV18	14
CASSYKGELQNSPLHF	TGTGCCAGCAGTTACAAGGGGGAATTACAGAATTCACCCCTCCACTTT	NA	NA	TRBJ1-6	TRBV6-5	16
CASSLTVGPYEQYF	TGTGCCAGCAGCTTAACCGTGGGCCCCTACGAGCAGTACTTC	NA	NA	TRBJ2-7	TRBV7-3	14
CASSLMRNTGELFF	TGTGCCAGCAGCTTAATGAGGAACACCGGGGAGCTGTTTTTT	NA	NA	TRBJ2-2	TRBV7-6	14
CASLKRLGDEQFF	TGTGCCAGCTTAAAAAGACTCGGCGATGAGCAGTTCTTC	few	NA	TRBJ2-1	TRBV19	13
CAISPTGNTYEQYF	TGTGCCATCAGTCCGACAGGGAACACCTACGAGCAGTACTTC	NA	TRBD1	TRBJ2-7	TRBV10-3	14
CASSSGQSSYNSPLHF	TGTGCCAGCAGCAGCGGACAGAGCTCCTATAATTCACCCCTCCACTTT	NA	NA	TRBJ1-6	TRBV9	16
CASSAAWQGSEQYF	TGTGCCAGCAGTGCTGCCTGGCAGGGCAGCGAGCAGTACTTC	NA	NA	TRBJ2-7	TRBV6-1	14
CASSYNRGSYTF	TGTGCCAGCAGTTACAACAGGGGAAGCTACACCTTC	NA	TRBD1	TRBJ1-2	TRBV2	12
CASSLEGSGGGYSYEQYF	TGTGCCAGCAGCCTCGAGGGTAGCGGGGGGGGTTACTCCTACGAGCAGTACTTC	NA	TRBD2	TRBJ2-7	TRBV7-2	18
CASSLSAGVSGNTIYF	TGCGCCAGCAGCTTGTCGGCAGGGGTTTCTGGAAACACCATATATTTT	NA	NA	TRBJ1-3	TRBV5-1	16
CASSVTGTSGSYEQYF	TGTGCCAGCAGCGTAACCGGGACTAGCGGCTCCTACGAGCAGTACTTC	NA	TRBD2	TRBJ2-7	TRBV9	16
CASSEIGQGAGELFF	TGTGCCAGCAGTGAAATCGGACAGGGGGCCGGGGAGCTGTTTTTT	NA	TRBD1	TRBJ2-2	TRBV2	15
CASSLVRTGGVDTQYF	TGTGCCAGCAGCTTAGTCAGGACAGGGGGTGTAGATACGCAGTATTTT	NA	TRBD1	TRBJ2-3	TRBV7-2	16
CATSRGRGTGANVLTF	TGTGCCACCAGCAGAGGGCGGGGTACTGGGGCCAACGTCCTGACTTTC	NA	NA	TRBJ2-6	TRBV15	16
CASRTGVRAYNEQFF	TGTGCCAGCAGGACAGGGGTTAGGGCCTACAATGAGCAGTTCTTC	NA	TRBD1	TRBJ2-1	TRBV28	15
CASSLQPAGAVDEQFF	TGTGCCAGCAGCTTACAGCCAGCGGGAGCCGTCGATGAGCAGTTCTTC	once	TRBD2	TRBJ2-1	TRBV7-3	16
CASSAGFGTSVTGELFF	TGCGCCAGCAGCGCGGGATTCGGGACTAGCGTCACCGGGGAGCTGTTTTTT	NA	TRBD2	TRBJ2-2	TRBV5-1	17
CSVERTGQRYGYTF	TGCAGCGTTGAGAGGACAGGGCAACGGTATGGCTACACCTTC	NA	TRBD1	TRBJ1-2	TRBV29-1	14
CASTSSGGETQYF	TGTGCCAGCACCTCCTCGGGGGGTGAGACCCAGTACTTC	few	TRBD2	TRBJ2-5	TRBV28	13
CASSRQATGVIHNSPLHF	TGTGCCAGCAGCAGGCAGGCTACGGGGGTTATCCATAATTCACCCCTCCACTTT	NA	NA	TRBJ1-6	TRBV5-8	18
CAWSAVGQGFEKLFF	TGTGCCTGGAGTGCCGTGGGACAGGGGTTTGAAAAACTGTTTTTT	NA	TRBD1	TRBJ1-4	TRBV30	15
CAISDPRPGQGLYEQFF	TGTGCCATCAGTGATCCCAGACCGGGACAGGGATTATATGAGCAGTTCTTC	NA	TRBD1	TRBJ2-1	TRBV10-3	17